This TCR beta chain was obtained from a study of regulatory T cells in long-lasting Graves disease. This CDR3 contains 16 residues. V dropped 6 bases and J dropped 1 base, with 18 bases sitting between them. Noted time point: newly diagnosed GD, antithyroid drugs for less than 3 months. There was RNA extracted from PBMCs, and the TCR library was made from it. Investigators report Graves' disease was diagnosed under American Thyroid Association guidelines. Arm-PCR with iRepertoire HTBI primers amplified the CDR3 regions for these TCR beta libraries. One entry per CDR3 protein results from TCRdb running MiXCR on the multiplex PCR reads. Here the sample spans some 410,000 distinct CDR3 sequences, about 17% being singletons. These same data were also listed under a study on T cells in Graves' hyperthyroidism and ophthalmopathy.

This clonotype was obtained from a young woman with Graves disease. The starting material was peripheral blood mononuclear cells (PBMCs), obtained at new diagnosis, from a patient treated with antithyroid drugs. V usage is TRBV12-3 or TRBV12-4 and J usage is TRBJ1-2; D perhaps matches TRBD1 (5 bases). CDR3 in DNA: TGTGCCAGCAGACCCTCGAGGGGATCACTTAACTATGGCTACACCTTC. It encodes CASRPSRGSLNYGYTF.